A single sample gave rise to the 15 T cell receptor beta chains below, sequenced in a study of shared clonotypes between healthy human individuals. Measured with immunoSEQ multiplex PCR; TCRdb has only the in-frame clones, and not every one. The data show roughly 1.4 million clones, 98% seen once. Sequencing was performed on naive CD4+ T cells sorted from blood. Subset described: CD45RA+ positively selected. Source of these receptors: a man aged 30 to 45 in good health.

CDR3 DNA: TGTGCCAGCAGTTTATTCCCCCGGAGCGAGCAGTACTTC. Protein sequence: CASSLFPRSEQYF. The V and J genes are TRBV27 and TRBJ2-7; no clear D gene. Germline V gene lookup returns CDR1 MNHEY and CDR2 SMNVEV (reference sequence). Trimming left V 1 base short and J 6 bases short, with 10 bases between. The CDR3 has 13 amino acids.

The chain is built from TRBV5-4 and TRBJ2-7; 11 bases align to TRBD2. Per germline, CDR1 SGHNT and CDR2 YYREEE (reference sequence). There are 15 residues in the CDR3. V lost 4 bases and J lost 4; bases outside the gene matches: 7. The CDR3 loop reads CASSAGTSGVYEQYF. CDR3 in DNA: TGTGCCAGCAGCGCCGGGACTAGCGGAGTATACGAGCAGTACTTC.

J is TRBJ2-1 and V is TRBV18; 9 bases are a match to TRBD1. The V segment lost 1 base and the J segment 8 bases; nucleotides outside the gene matches: 0. The CDR3 consists of 13 residues. Germline-derived CDR1 and CDR2 are KGHSH and LQKENI. CDR3 loop: CASSPRDRDEQFF. Here the CDR3 DNA reads TGTGCCAGCTCACCACGGGACAGGGATGAGCAGTTCTTC.

The gene calls are TRBV29-1 and TRBJ2-2, with a tentative D call TRBD1 (6 bases). Germline loops: CDR1 SQVTM, CDR2 ANQGSEA. V was trimmed by 4 bases and J by 3 bases, leaving 12 bases between them. This CDR3 is 14 amino acids long. Written as DNA, the CDR3 is TGCAGCGTTGGGAACAGGGTGGACACCGGGGAGCTGTTTTTT. As protein: CSVGNRVDTGELFF.

This clone was found once. The CDR3 DNA reads TGTGCCTGGAGTGTATGGCGGGGAGGGCCGGGGGAGCAGTACTTC. Translating it yields CAWSVWRGGPGEQYF. The chain carries TRBV30 and TRBJ2-7, with TRBD2 matching over 7 bases. Germline assignment: CDR1 GTSNPN and CDR2 SVGIG (reference sequence). V gave up 0 bases and J gave up 7 bases; unmatched junction bases: 12. The CDR3 contains 15 residues.

This chain uses TRBV4-1 with TRBJ1-1; D possibly corresponds to TRBD1 (5 bases). Germline CDR1 MGHRA, CDR2 YSYEKL. The V end was cut by 4 bases, the J end by 1 base, with 7 bases between. This CDR3 has 13 amino acids. The DNA for the CDR3 is TGCGCCAGCAGCCTCGACAGGAACACTGAAGCTTTCTTT. Translated, it gives CASSLDRNTEAFF.

The chain combines TRBV7-9 with TRBJ1-2, with TRBD1 matching 7 bases. Trimming removed 4 bases from V and 7 bases from J; junction bases left unmatched: 6. Germline V gene lookup returns CDR1 SEHNR and CDR2 FQNEAQ (reference sequence). The CDR3 has 13 amino acids. The CDR3 loop reads CASSSEGASGYTF. Here the CDR3 DNA reads TGTGCCAGCAGCTCGGAGGGGGCTAGTGGCTACACCTTC.

The V call is TRBV29-1, the J call TRBJ1-4; D may be TRBD1 (5 bases). The germline V gene encodes CDR1 SQVTM and CDR2 ANQGSEA. The CDR3 runs to 14 residues. With 4 bases removed from V and 6 bases from J, the gap between germline ends came to 15 bases. DNA for the CDR3: TGCAGCGTTGTTTTCGTGGGGCATGATGAAAAACTGTTTTTT. This codes for CSVVFVGHDEKLFF.

J is TRBJ2-3 and V is TRBV5-1; 14 nucleotides align to TRBD2. This CDR3 comprises 18 residues. V lost 7 bases, J lost 2 bases, and 12 bases stayed unmatched. Germline V gene sequence: CDR1 SGHRS, CDR2 YFSETQ. CDR3 in amino acids: CASGRGTSGSGDTDTQYF. The CDR3 nucleotides are TGCGCCAGCGGACGCGGGACTAGCGGGAGCGGGGACACAGATACGCAGTATTTT.

The V and J genes are TRBV5-1 and TRBJ2-5, with D tentatively TRBD2 (7 bases). Looked up from germline, CDR1 is SGHRS and CDR2 is YFSETQ. The ends were cut back, 9 bases at V and 3 bases at J, with 21 bases in the middle. The CDR3 covers 15 residues. CDR3 region: CATSDIRGREETQYF. CDR3 DNA sequence: TGCGCCACCTCGGACATTAGGGGGAGGGAAGAGACCCAGTACTTC.

The rearrangement links TRBV6-1 to TRBJ2-5; tentative D call: TRBD2 (6 bases). V gave up 0 bases and J gave up 4 bases, with 12 bases separating them. Germline values: CDR1 MNHNS, CDR2 SASEGT. CDR3 length equals 15 residues. The DNA of the CDR3 is TGTGCCAGCAGTGAAGCTTGGGGGGTTATAGAGACCCAGTACTTC. It codes for CASSEAWGVIETQYF.

The chain uses TRBV7-9 and TRBJ2-7, with TRBD2 matching 9 bases. CDR1 is SEHNR and CDR2 is FQNEAQ in the germline V gene (reference sequence). The junction had 8 bases not matched to a gene; V was cut back by 1 base and J by 4 bases. The CDR3 runs 16 residues. The CDR3 DNA follows: TGTGCCAGCAGCTTAGGCTGGCGGGAGGGCAAGTACGAGCAGTACTTC. Its protein product is CASSLGWREGKYEQYF.

The chain uses TRBV18 and TRBJ2-3; D unclear. The CDR3 consists of 15 residues. CDR1 KGHSH and CDR2 LQKENI come from the germline V gene. The ends were cut back, 3 bases at V and 6 bases at J, with 16 bases in the middle. The CDR3 spells CASSPSDLRVDTQYF. CDR3 nucleotides: TGTGCCAGCTCACCCAGCGACCTGAGAGTGGATACGCAGTATTTT.

This clone was observed a single time. This sequence joins TRBV5-5 and TRBJ1-1; D is unresolved. CDR3 length equals 13 residues. CDR1 is SGHKS and CDR2 is YYEKEE in the germline V gene (reference sequence). V lost 4 bases and J 0 bases, leaving 7 bases between the germline ends. The CDR3 coding sequence is TGTGCCAGCAGCCCCTCCATGAACACTGAAGCTTTCTTT. Protein: CASSPSMNTEAFF.

The chain uses TRBV10-3 and TRBJ2-7; 7 bases line up with TRBD1. The germline gives CDR1 ENHRY, CDR2 SYGVKD. The V segment lost 5 bases and the J segment 2 bases; nucleotides outside the gene matches: 6. This CDR3 is built from 14 residues. CDR3 DNA: TGTGCCATCAGTTCGACAGGGCATCCCTACGAGCAGTACTTC. Its protein is CAISSTGHPYEQYF.